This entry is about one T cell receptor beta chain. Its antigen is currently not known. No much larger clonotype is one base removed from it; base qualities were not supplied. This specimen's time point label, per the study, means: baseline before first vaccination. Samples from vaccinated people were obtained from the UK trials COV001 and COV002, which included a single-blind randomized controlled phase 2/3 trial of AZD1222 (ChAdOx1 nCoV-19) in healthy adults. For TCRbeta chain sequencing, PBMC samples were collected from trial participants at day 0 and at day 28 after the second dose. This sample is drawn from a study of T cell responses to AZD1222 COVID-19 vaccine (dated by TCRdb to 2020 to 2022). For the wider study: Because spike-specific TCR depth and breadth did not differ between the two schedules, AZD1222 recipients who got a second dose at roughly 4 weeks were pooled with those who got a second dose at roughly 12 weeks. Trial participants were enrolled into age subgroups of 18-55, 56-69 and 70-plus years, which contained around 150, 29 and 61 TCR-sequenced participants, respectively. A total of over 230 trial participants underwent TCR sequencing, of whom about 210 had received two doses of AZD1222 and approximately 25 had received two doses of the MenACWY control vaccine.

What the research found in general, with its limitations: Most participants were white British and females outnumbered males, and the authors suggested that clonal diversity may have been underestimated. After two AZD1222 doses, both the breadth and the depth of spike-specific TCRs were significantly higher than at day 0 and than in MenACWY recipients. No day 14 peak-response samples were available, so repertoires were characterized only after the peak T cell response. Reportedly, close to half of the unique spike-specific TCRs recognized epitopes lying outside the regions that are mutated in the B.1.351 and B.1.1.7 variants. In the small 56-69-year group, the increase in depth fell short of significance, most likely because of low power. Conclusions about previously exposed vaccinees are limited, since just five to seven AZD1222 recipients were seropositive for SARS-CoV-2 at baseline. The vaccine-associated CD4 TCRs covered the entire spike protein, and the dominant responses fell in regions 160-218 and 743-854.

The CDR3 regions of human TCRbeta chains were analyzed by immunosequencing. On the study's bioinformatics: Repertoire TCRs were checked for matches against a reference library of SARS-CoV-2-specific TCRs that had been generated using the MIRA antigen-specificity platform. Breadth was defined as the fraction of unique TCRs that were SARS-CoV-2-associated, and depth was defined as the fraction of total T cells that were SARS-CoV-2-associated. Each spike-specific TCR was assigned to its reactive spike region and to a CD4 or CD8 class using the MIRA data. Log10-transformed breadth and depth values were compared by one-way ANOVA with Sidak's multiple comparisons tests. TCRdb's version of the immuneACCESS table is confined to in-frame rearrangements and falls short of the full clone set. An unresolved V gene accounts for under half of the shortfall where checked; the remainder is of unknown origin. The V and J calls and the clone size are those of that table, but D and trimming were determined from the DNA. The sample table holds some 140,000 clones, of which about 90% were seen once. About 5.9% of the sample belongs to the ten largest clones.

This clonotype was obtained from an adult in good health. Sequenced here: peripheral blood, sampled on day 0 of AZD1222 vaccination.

The bases read TGCGCCAGCAGCCAAGATCTAGGTCATAATTCACCCCTCCACTTT. Its coded protein is CASSQDLGHNSPLHF. The receptor chain draws on TRBV4-3 and TRBJ1-6; the D gene is unclear. V loses 0 bases of germline sequence and J loses 5 bases, and the interval between the two ends is 8 bases. CDR1 and CDR2 were assigned from the germline V gene as LGHNA and YSLEER. Its CDR3 holds 15 amino acids, cysteine through phenylalanine. The retained sequence is limited to the CDR3, 45 bases, with the frame set at the first base.